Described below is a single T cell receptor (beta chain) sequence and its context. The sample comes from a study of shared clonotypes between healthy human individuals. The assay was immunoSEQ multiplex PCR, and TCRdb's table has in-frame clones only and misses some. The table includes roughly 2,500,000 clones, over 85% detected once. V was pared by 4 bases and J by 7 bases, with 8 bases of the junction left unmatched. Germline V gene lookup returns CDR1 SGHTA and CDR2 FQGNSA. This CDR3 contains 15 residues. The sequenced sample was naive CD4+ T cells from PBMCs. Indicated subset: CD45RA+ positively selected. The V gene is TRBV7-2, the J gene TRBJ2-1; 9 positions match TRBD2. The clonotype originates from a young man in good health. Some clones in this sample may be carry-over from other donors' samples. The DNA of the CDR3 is TGTGCCAGCAGCTGGGGCGGGAGGGCCGAAAATGAGCAGTTCTTC. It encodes CASSWGGRAENEQFF.